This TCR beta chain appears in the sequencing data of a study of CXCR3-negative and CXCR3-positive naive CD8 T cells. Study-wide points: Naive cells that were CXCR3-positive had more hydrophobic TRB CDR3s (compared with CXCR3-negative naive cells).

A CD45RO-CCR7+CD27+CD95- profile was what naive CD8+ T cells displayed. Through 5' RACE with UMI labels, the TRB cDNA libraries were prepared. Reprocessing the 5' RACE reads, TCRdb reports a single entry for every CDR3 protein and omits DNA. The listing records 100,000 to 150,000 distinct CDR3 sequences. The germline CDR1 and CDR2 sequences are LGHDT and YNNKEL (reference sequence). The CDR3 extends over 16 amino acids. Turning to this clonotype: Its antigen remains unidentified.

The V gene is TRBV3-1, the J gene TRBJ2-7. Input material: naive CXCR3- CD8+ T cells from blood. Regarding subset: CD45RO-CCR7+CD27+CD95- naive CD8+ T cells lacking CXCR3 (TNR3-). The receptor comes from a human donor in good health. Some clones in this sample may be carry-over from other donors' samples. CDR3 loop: CASSQDVGGFYYEQYF.